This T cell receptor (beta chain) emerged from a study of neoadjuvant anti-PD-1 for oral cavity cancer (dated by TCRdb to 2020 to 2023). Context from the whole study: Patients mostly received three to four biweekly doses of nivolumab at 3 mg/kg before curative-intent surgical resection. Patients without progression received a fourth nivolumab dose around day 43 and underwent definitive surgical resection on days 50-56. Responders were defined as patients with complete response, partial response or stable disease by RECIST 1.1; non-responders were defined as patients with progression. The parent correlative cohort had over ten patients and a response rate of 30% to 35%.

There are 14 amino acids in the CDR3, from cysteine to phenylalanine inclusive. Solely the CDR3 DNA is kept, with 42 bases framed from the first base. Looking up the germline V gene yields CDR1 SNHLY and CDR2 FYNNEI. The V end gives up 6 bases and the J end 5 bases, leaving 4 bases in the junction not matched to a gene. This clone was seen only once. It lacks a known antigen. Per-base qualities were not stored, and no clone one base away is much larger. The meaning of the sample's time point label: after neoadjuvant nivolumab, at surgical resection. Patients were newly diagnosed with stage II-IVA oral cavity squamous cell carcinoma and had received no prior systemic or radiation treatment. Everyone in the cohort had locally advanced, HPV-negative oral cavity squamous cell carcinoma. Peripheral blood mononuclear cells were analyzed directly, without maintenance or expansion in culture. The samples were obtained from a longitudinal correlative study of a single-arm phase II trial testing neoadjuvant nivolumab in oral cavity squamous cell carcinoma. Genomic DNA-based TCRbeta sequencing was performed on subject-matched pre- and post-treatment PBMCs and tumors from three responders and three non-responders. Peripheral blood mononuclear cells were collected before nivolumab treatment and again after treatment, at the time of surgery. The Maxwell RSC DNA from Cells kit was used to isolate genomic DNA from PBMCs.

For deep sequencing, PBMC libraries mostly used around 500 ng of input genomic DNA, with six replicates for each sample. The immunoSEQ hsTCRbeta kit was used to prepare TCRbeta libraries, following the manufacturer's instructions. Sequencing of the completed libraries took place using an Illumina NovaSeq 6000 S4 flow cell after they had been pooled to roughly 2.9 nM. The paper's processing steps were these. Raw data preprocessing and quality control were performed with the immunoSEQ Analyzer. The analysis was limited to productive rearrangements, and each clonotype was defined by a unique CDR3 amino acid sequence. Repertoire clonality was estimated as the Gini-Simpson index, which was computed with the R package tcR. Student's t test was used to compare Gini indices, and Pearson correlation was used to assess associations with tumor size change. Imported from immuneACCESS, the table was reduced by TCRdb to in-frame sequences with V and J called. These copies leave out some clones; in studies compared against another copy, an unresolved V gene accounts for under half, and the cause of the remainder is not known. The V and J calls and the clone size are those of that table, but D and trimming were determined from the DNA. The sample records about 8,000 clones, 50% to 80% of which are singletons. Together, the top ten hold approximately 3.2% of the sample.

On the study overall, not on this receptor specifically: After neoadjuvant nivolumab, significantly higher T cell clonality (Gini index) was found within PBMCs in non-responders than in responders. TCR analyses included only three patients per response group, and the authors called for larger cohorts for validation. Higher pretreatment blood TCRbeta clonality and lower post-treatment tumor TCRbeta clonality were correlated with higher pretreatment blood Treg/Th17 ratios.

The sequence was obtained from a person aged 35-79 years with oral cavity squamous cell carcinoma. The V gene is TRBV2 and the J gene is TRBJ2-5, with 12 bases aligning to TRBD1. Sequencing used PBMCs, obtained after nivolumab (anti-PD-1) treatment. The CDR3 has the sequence CASRGQGAVETQYF. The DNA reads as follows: TGTGCCAGCAGGGGACAGGGGGCCGTCGAGACCCAGTACTTC.